The 13 T cell receptor beta chains reported below all come from one sample, sequenced in a study of neoadjuvant anti-PD-1 for oral cavity cancer. Time point specified: after neoadjuvant nivolumab, at surgical resection. Sequenced by immunoSEQ multiplex PCR; TCRdb stores in-frame clones only, minus some. Found here are 6,000 or so clones, about 60% of them singletons; the top ten hold around 7.8%. The specimen comprised tumor tissue, sampled after nivolumab (anti-PD-1) treatment. These receptors were collected from a person aged 40 to 85 with oral cavity squamous cell carcinoma.

The V gene is TRBV19, the J gene TRBJ1-4; D unclear. V was clipped by 4 bases and J by 5 bases, with 11 bases between them. CDR1 and CDR2 (germline): LNHDA, SQIVND (reference sequence). This CDR3 is built from 14 residues. The CDR3 spells CASSKAGRNEKLFF. The CDR3 nucleotides are TGTGCCAGTAGTAAGGCCGGGAGAAATGAAAAACTGTTTTTT.

The chain links TRBV7-2 to TRBJ2-7; unclear D gene. This CDR3 is 12 amino acids long. Trimming cost V 3 bases and J 2 bases, with 5 bases left between them. Germline values: CDR1 SGHTA, CDR2 FQGNSA. The DNA for the CDR3 is TGTGCCAGCAGCTTCGGTACCTACGAGCAGTACTTC. Amino acids: CASSFGTYEQYF.

The CDR3 loop reads CASSLNVGTYNEQFF. The CDR3, as DNA: TGCGCCAGCAGCCTCAATGTAGGGACATACAATGAGCAGTTCTTC. The chain links TRBV5-1 to TRBJ2-1, with D perhaps matching TRBD1 (6 bases). V was cut by 4 bases and J by 4 bases, with 15 bases left in between. CDR1 SGHRS and CDR2 YFSETQ come from the germline V gene. This CDR3 spans 15 amino acids.

The chain couples TRBV7-9 to TRBJ2-3; D call uncertain. V lost 3 bases and J lost 0, with 4 bases in between. CDR3 length equals 13 residues. Germline loops: CDR1 SEHNR, CDR2 FQNEAQ (reference sequence). CDR3 residues: CASSLDSTDTQYF. The CDR3 nucleotides read TGTGCCAGCAGCTTGGATAGCACAGATACGCAGTATTTT.

This clone was counted between two and nine times. The chain combines TRBV2 with TRBJ2-7, with 8 positions matching TRBD1. With V trimmed by 6 bases and J by 3 bases, 10 bases remained unmatched. Germline V gene data show CDR1 as SNHLY and CDR2 as FYNNEI. The CDR3 extends over 15 amino acids. The CDR3 bases are TGTGCCAGCAGGGTCGGACAGGGCTTGATCTACGAGCAGTACTTC. Residues: CASRVGQGLIYEQYF.

This clone showed up just a few times. The chain couples TRBV28 to TRBJ1-5, with D hard to call. CDR3 length equals 13 residues. V gave up 10 bases and J gave up 3 bases, with 13 bases separating them. CDR1 and CDR2 from the germline V gene are MDHEN and SYDVKM. The CDR3 is CATIPLPNQPQHF. CDR3 sequence (DNA): TGTGCCACCATCCCCCTTCCCAATCAGCCCCAGCATTTT.

CDR3 coding DNA: TGTGCCAGCAGCTATACAGGGGCAGGAGACACCATATATTTT. Its protein is CASSYTGAGDTIYF. This chain connects TRBV7-6 to TRBJ1-3; 7 positions agree with TRBD1. V lost 4 bases and J lost 8; bases outside the gene matches: 8. This CDR3 is 14 amino acids long. CDR1 SGHVS and CDR2 FNYEAQ come from the germline V gene. The full variable domain, in which reference TRBV7-6 and TRBJ1-3 provide the parts outside the CDR3, is GAGVSQSPRYKVTKRGQDVALRCDPISGHVSLYWYRQALGQGPEFLTYFNYEAQQDKSGLPNDRFSAERPEGSISTLTIQRTEQRDSAMYRCASSYTGAGDTIYFGEGSWLTVV.

The chain carries TRBV30 and TRBJ1-1; tentatively, D is TRBD1 (5 bases). Germline V CDR1 and CDR2: GTSNPN, SVGIG (reference sequence). V dropped 3 bases and J dropped 5 bases, with 10 bases sitting between them. This CDR3 spans 12 amino acids. The DNA of the CDR3 is TGTGCCTGGAGATGGGGGGGGACTGAAGCTTTCTTT. Amino acid sequence: CAWRWGGTEAFF.

The genes are TRBV5-4 and TRBJ2-7; 13 bases line up with TRBD2. J gave up 4 bases and V 4 bases, and 5 bases lay outside the gene matches. The CDR3 has 15 amino acids. Germline CDR1 SGHNT, CDR2 YYREEE (reference sequence). The chain's CDR3 is CASSPGLAGTYEQYF. The DNA of the CDR3 is TGTGCCAGCAGCCCGGGACTAGCGGGAACTTACGAGCAGTACTTC.

The chain links TRBV6-1 to TRBJ1-1; tentatively, D is TRBD1 (5 bases). Germline CDR1 and CDR2: MNHNS and SASEGT. CDR3 length: 14 residues. Between the trimmed V and J ends, which lost 2 bases and 2 bases, there was a span of 9 bases. The CDR3 sequence: CASSEYGGNTEAFF. The DNA of the CDR3 is TGTGCCAGCAGTGAATATGGGGGAAACACTGAAGCTTTCTTT.

The chain recombines TRBV5-6 with TRBJ1-5; possible D gene TRBD1, 6 bases. CDR1 is SGHDT and CDR2 is YYEEEE in the germline V gene. CDR3 length equals 15 residues. V was clipped by 4 bases and J by 5 bases, with 16 bases between them. For the CDR3, the DNA is TGTGCCAGCAGCCTAGGGGGGGGGCCGGATCAGCCCCAGCATTTT. Its protein is CASSLGGGPDQPQHF. The entire variable domain, with the rest obtained from reference TRBV5-6 and TRBJ1-5, is as follows: DAGVTQSPTHLIKTRGQQVTLRCSPKSGHDTVSWYQQALGQGPQFIFQYYEEEERQRGNFPDRFSGHQFPNYSSELNVNALLLGDSALYLCASSLGGGPDQPQHFGDGTRLSIL.

The chain has TRBV13 and TRBJ2-7; 11 nucleotides align to TRBD2. This CDR3 is 14 amino acids long. The germline V gene has CDR1 PRHDT and CDR2 FYEKMQ (reference sequence). V lost 6 bases to trimming and J lost 5 bases; unmatched junction nucleotides: 6. CDR3 protein: CASRPRLAGNEQYF. The DNA of the CDR3 is TGTGCCAGCAGGCCCCGACTAGCGGGAAACGAGCAGTACTTC.

The gene calls are TRBV19 and TRBJ2-2, with D hard to call. Between the trimmed V and J ends, which lost 5 bases and 6 bases, there was a span of 7 bases. CDR3 length: 12 residues. CDR1 and CDR2 (germline): LNHDA, SQIVND (reference sequence). The CDR3 here is CASSPLSGELFF. The CDR3 DNA reads as TGTGCCAGTAGTCCCTTGTCCGGGGAGCTGTTTTTT. The variable domain in full, completed from reference TRBV19 and TRBJ2-2, reads DGGITQSPKYLFRKEGQNVTLSCEQNLNHDAMYWYRQDPGQGLRLIYYSQIVNDFQKGDIAEGYSVSREKKESFPLTVTSAQKNPTAFYLCASSPLSGELFFGEGSRLTVL.